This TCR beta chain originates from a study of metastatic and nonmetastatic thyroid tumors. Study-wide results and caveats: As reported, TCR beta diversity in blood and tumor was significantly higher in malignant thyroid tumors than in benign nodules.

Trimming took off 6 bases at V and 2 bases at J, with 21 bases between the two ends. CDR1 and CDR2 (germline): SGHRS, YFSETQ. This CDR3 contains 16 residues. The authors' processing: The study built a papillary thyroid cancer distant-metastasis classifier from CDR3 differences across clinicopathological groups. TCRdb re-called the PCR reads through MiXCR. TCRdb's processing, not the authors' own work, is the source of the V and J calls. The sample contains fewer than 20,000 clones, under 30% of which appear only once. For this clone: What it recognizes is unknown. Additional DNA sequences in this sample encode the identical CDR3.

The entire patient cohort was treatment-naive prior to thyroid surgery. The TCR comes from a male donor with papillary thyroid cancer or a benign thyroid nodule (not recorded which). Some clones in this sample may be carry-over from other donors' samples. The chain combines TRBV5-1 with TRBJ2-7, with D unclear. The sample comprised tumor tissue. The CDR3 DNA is TGCGCCAGCAAGGTCATGGGTCCCAGCCCCGCCTACGAGCAGTACTTC. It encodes CASKVMGPSPAYEQYF.